This is a list of T cell receptor beta chains from one sample in a study of a mutant IDH1 vaccine in newly diagnosed glioma. Data came from immunoSEQ multiplex PCR; TCRdb stores just in-frame clones and leaves some out. The sample lists about 120,000 clones; 90% were seen once. The antigens these receptors bind are not known. The sample in question was PBMCs, obtained from a glioma patient whose treatment included an IDH1 peptide vaccine. These receptors came from a woman between 45 and 60 years old with glioma. CDR3s include the opening cysteine and the closing phenylalanine or tryptophan.

J	V	CDR3
TRBJ1-5	TRBV2	CASSGTGGNQPQHF
TRBJ1-5	TRBV6-6	CASGRGSYSNQPQHF
TRBJ2-3	TRBV29-1	CSVSSGMYTDTQYF
TRBJ1-3	TRBV28	CASSPGQPSGNTIYF
TRBJ1-4	TRBV29-1	CSVALTGPNEKLFF
TRBJ2-3	TRBV28	CAIFPGLAGEDTQYF
TRBJ2-7	TRBV5-1	CASSLMGGRQMEQYF
TRBJ1-1	TRBV6-6	CASSSYRDTEAFF
TRBJ2-7	TRBV23-1	CASSLMKVEDQDYEQYF
TRBJ2-7	TRBV5-6	CASSPDGSSYEQYF
TRBJ1-2	TRBV11-2	CASRLSGQPNYGYTF
TRBJ1-5	TRBV6-5	CASSRQERNQPQHF
TRBJ2-7	TRBV29-1	CSVRTSGSFEQYF
TRBJ1-2	TRBV28	CASRPQDQIYGYTF
TRBJ2-1	TRBV9	CASSVSRGGSEQFF
TRBJ1-3	TRBV9	CASSVATGPSGNTIYF
TRBJ2-5	TRBV6-1	CASSEGRMRETQYF
TRBJ1-2	TRBV28	CASSSPDRAFGYTF
TRBJ1-1	TRBV7-9	CASSPGGAFGAFF
TRBJ1-1	TRBV18	CASSAAQGGEAFF
TRBJ2-1	TRBV10-2	CASRGTAYNEQFF
TRBJ2-7	TRBV29-1	CSVERDRAPYEQYF
TRBJ2-2	TRBV9	CASSLLAGVQTGELFF
TRBJ2-5	TRBV6-5	CASSYSYQETQYF
TRBJ1-2	TRBV30	CAWSPEGGFYGYTF
TRBJ2-5	TRBV5-4	CASSPGTGGIGEAQYF
TRBJ1-6	TRBV7-3	CASSLEGLNSPLHF
TRBJ2-7	TRBV11-2	CASSLVPETYEQYF
TRBJ2-5	TRBV27	CASSTGGHPSQETQYF
TRBJ2-5	TRBV19	CASSISFSGQQETQYF
TRBJ1-2	TRBV2	CARLKGANYGYTF
TRBJ2-7	TRBV5-1	CASSPGANEQYF
TRBJ1-1	TRBV30	CAWSTVSEAFF
TRBJ2-4	TRBV9	CASSAQSRDSAKNIQYF
TRBJ1-6	TRBV7-2	CASSLVGGGNSPLHF
TRBJ2-7	TRBV2	CASTFSGLTYEQYF
TRBJ1-5	TRBV27	CASRDRASSNQPQHF
NA	TRBV10-2	CASSDLISSYEQYF
TRBJ1-2	TRBV10-3	CAISETLYGYTF
TRBJ1-5	TRBV7-3	CASSFPDQPQHF
TRBJ2-7	TRBV28	CASSLGGRVQYF
TRBJ1-4	TRBV4-1	CASSHPGRINEKLFF
TRBJ2-3	TRBV2	CASSEVGASTDTQYF
TRBJ2-2	TRBV9	CASSVEGLAGNTGELFF
TRBJ1-3	TRBV6-5	CASSFNSGNTIYF
TRBJ2-5	TRBV11-2	CASSLGGSGTGAGETQYF
TRBJ2-1	TRBV5-1	CASSIQPYSYNEQFF
TRBJ2-7	TRBV7-2	CASSLDRGNEQYF
TRBJ2-7	TRBV28	CASSLVAGGATTSSSYEQYF
TRBJ1-3	TRBV7-9	CASSSDGYSGNTIYF
TRBJ2-5	TRBV23-1	CASSQDRVGETQYF
TRBJ2-1	TRBV27	CASSLYGLAGDPHNEQFF
TRBJ2-1	TRBV10-3	CAITGGSSYNEQFF
TRBJ1-2	TRBV9	CASSERQGDYGYTF
TRBJ2-5	TRBV28	CASSQPGQGAEVQYF